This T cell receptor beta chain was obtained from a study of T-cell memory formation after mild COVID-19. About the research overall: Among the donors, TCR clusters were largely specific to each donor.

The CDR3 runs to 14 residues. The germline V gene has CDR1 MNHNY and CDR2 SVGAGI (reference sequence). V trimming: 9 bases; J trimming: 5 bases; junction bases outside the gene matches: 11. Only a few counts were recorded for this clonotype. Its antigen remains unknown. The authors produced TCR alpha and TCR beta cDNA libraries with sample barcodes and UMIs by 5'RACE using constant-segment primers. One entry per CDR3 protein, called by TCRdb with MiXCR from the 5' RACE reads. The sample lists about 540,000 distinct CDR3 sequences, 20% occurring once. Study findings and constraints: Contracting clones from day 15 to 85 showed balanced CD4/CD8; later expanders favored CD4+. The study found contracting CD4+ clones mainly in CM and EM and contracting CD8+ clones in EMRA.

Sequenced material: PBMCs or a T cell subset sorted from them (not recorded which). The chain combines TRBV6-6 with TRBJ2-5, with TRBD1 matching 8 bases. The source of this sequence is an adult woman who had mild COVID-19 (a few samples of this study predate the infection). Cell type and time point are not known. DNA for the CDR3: TGTGCCAGTACAGGGGGTGGGGCAATTGAGACCCAGTACTTC. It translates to CASTGGGAIETQYF.